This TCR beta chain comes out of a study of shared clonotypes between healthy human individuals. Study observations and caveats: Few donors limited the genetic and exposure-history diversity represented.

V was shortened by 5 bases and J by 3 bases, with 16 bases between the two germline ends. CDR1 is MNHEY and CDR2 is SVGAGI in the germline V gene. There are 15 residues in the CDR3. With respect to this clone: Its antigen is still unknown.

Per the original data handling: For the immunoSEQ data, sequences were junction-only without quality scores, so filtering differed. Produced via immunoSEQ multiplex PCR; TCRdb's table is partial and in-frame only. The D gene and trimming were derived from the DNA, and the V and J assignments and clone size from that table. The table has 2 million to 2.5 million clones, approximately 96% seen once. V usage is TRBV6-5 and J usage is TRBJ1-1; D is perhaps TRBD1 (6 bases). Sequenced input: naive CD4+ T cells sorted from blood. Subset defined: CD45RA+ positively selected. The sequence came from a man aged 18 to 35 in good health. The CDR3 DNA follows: TGTGCCAGCAGTAGTAGTGTCCAGGGGCACACTGAAGCTTTCTTT. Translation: CASSSSVQGHTEAFF.